This T cell receptor beta chain derives from a study of CD8 T cells in Susac syndrome. About the research overall: At the time their blood was drawn, patients with Susac syndrome were either therapy-naive, on corticosteroids (with some of them also receiving intravenous immunoglobulin), or on intravenous immunoglobulin alone.

From blood CD8+ and CD4+ T cells, TCR beta sequences were generated. An amount of RNA that ranged from roughly 0.45 to 1 ug was reverse transcribed with random hexamers. immunoSEQ multiplex PCR amplified TCR beta CDR3 across 54 Vbeta, 13 Jbeta. Each CDR3 protein is one row after TCRdb ran MiXCR on the immunoSEQ multiplex PCR reads. The table shows around 140,000 distinct CDR3 sequences, with 85% to 95% occurring only once. This CDR3 has 16 amino acids. V lost 4 bases to trimming and J lost 2 bases, with 17 bases between them. Germline V gene sequence: CDR1 SGHRS, CDR2 YFSETQ. V and J are TRBV5-1 and TRBJ2-3; TRBD2 is a possible D gene (6 bases). This TCR was recovered from a human donor with Susac syndrome. The sample was CD4+ T cells from PBMCs. CDR3 in DNA: TGCGCCAGCAGCCCCTCGGGGGATTTAACCACAGATACGCAGTATTTT. Translation gives CASSPSGDLTTDTQYF.